The clone carrying this TCR beta chain was observed a handful of times. This sample was included in a study of blood T cells in healthy people across ages. V shed 5 bases and J shed 2 bases, with 12 bases lying between them. Germline V gene sequence: CDR1 SGHAT, CDR2 FQDESV (reference sequence). The CDR3 consists of 14 residues. The use of a sample-barcoded 5' primer and a J-beta primer mix characterized a second PCR of roughly 6 to 11 cycles. The template-switch adaptor was a 5' adaptor with 12 random nucleotides. It tagged each cDNA molecule. TCRdb used MiXCR to reprocess the 5' RACE reads, holding one entry per CDR3 protein. The sample has 850,000 to 1,300,000 distinct CDR3 sequences; more than 35% are singletons.

The origin of this receptor is a woman aged 60-75 years in good health. Sequenced material: blood. The V call is TRBV11-1, the J call TRBJ1-2; D possibly corresponds to TRBD1 (6 bases). The CDR3 DNA is TGTGCCAGCAGCCGCCAGGACAGAAACTATGGCTACACCTTC. Its protein product is CASSRQDRNYGYTF.